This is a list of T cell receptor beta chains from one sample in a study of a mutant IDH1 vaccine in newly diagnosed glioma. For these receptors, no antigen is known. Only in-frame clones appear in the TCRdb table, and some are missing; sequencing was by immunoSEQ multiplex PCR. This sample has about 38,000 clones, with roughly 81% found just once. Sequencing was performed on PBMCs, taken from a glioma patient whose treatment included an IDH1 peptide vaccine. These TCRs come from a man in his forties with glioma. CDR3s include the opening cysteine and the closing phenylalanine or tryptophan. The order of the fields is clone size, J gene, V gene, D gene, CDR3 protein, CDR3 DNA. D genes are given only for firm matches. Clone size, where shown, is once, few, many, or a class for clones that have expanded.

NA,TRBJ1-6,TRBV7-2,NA,CASRGSPAPNSPLHF,TGTGCCAGCAGGGGCAGCCCTGCCCCGAATTCACCCCTCCACTTT
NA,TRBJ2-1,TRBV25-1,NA,CASSQLRENEQFF,TGTGCCAGCAGTCAACTCAGGGAAAATGAGCAGTTCTTC
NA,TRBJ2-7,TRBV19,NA,CASTPGPNRGQYF,TGTGCCAGTACCCCTGGGCCCAATCGGGGGCAGTACTTC
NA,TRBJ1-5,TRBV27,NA,CASSAQGLGNQPQHF,TGTGCCAGCAGTGCCCAGGGGCTGGGCAATCAGCCCCAGCATTTT
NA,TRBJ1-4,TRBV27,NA,CASSSQRGTNEKLFF,TGTGCCAGCAGTTCCCAAAGGGGGACTAATGAAAAACTGTTTTTT
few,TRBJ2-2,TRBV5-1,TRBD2,CASSSAGGNTGELFF,TGCGCCAGCAGCTCGGCGGGGGGGAACACCGGGGAGCTGTTTTTT
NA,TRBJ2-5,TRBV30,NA,CAWSVRPGVQETQYF,TGTGCCTGGAGTGTACGGCCAGGGGTGCAAGAGACCCAGTACTTC
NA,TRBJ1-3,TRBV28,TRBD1,CASGSTGGWNTIYF,TGTGCCAGCGGCTCGACAGGGGGCTGGAACACCATATATTTT
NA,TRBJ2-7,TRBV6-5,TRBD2,CASRLGKKSGGEQYF,TGTGCCAGCAGGCTTGGAAAAAAATCGGGGGGCGAGCAGTACTTC
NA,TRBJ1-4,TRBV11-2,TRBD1,CASSWTGGNEKLFF,TGTGCCAGCAGCTGGACAGGTGGGAATGAAAAACTGTTTTTT
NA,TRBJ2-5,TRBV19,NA,CASSKHTQETQYF,TGTGCCAGTAGTAAACATACCCAAGAGACCCAGTACTTC
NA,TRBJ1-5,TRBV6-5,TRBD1,CASRPGGSQPQHF,TGTGCCAGCAGGCCAGGGGGAAGTCAGCCCCAGCATTTT
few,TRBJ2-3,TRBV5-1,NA,CASSSGLHRTDTQYF,TGCGCCAGCAGCTCCGGACTACATCGCACAGATACGCAGTATTTT
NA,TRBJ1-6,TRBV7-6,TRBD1,CASSSTGGDNSPLHF,TGTGCCAGCAGCTCTACAGGGGGGGATAATTCACCCCTCCACTTT
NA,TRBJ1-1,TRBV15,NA,CATSRDQAIMNTEAFF,TGTGCCACCAGCAGAGATCAAGCCATTATGAACACTGAAGCTTTCTTT
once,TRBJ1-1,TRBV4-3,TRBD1,CASSVDRGEAFF,TGCGCCAGCAGCGTAGACAGGGGAGAAGCTTTCTTT
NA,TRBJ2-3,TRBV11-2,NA,CASSLAGGLPLDTQYF,TGTGCCAGCAGCTTAGCCGGGGGACTTCCCTTGGATACGCAGTATTTT
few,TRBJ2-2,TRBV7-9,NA,CASSPPNVNTGELFF,TGTGCCAGCAGCCCCCCGAATGTGAACACCGGGGAGCTGTTTTTT
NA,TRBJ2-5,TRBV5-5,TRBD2,CASTGYGLAGGGEETQYF,TGTGCCAGCACCGGCTACGGACTAGCGGGAGGAGGGGAAGAGACCCAGTACTTC
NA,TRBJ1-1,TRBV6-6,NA,CASSYSMGGPEAFF,TGTGCCAGCAGTTACTCGATGGGCGGGCCTGAAGCTTTCTTT
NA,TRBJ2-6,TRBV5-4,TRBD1,CASSQQGTPGANVLTF,TGTGCCAGCAGCCAACAGGGGACCCCTGGGGCCAACGTCCTGACTTTC
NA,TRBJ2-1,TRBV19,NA,CASSIDHASSYNEQFF,TGTGCCAGTAGTATAGATCACGCGAGCTCCTACAATGAGCAGTTCTTC
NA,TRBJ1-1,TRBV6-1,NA,CASRIRYRENTEAFF,TGTGCCAGCAGGATCAGGTACAGGGAGAACACTGAAGCTTTCTTT
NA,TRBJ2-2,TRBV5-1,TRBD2,CASSSPGLAVPGGTGELFF,TGCGCCAGCAGCTCCCCGGGACTAGCGGTCCCCGGAGGAACCGGGGAGCTGTTTTTT
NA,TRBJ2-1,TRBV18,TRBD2,CASSRLAGGLDEQFF,TGTGCCAGCTCACGACTAGCGGGGGGGCTCGATGAGCAGTTCTTC
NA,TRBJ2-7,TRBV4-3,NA,CASSQDLGAYEQYF,TGCGCCAGCAGCCAAGATCTTGGCGCCTACGAGCAGTACTTC
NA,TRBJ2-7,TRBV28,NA,CAGGTARSTYEQYF,TGTGCCGGGGGGACAGCTCGATCCACCTACGAGCAGTACTTC
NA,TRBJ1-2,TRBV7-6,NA,CASSLERPGVGAVLF,TGTGCCAGCAGCTTGGAACGACCGGGCGTAGGGGCGGTTTTATTC
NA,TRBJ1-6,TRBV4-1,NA,CASSQGAGMGNSPLHF,TGCGCCAGCAGCCAAGGAGCAGGGATGGGGAATTCACCCCTCCACTTT
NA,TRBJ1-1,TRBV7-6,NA,CASSFQGPNTEAFF,TGTGCCAGCAGCTTCCAAGGGCCCAACACTGAAGCTTTCTTT
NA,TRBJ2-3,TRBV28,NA,CASSLRQGRRDTQYF,TGTGCCAGCAGTTTACGGCAGGGGCGCCGGGATACGCAGTATTTT
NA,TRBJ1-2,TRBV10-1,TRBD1,CASASTGTYGYTF,TGCGCCAGCGCCTCGACAGGGACCTATGGCTACACCTTC
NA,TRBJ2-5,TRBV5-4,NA,CASSDRETQETQYF,TGTGCCAGCAGCGACCGGGAAACGCAAGAGACCCAGTACTTC
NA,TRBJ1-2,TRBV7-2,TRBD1,CASSPDRVYGYTF,TGTGCCAGCAGCCCGGACAGGGTTTATGGCTACACCTTC
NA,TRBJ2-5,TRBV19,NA,CASSIGEEGRGETQYF,TGTGCCAGTAGTATCGGGGAGGAGGGGCGGGGAGAGACCCAGTACTTC
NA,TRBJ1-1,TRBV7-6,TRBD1,CASSLAWGTAGDTEAFF,TGTGCCAGCAGCTTAGCATGGGGGACAGCCGGGGACACTGAAGCTTTCTTT
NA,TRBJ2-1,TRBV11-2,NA,CASSPSRSSSYNEQFF,TGTGCCAGCAGCCCATCGCGGTCGAGCTCCTACAATGAGCAGTTCTTC
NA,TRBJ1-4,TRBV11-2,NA,CASRHSGPDEKLFF,TGTGCCAGCAGACATTCGGGTCCCGATGAAAAACTGTTTTTT
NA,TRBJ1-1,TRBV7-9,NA,CASSLETGRTEAFF,TGTGCCAGCAGCTTAGAAACTGGACGGACTGAAGCTTTCTTT
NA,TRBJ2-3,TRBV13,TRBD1,CASSFFPDRGQTDTQYF,TGTGCCAGCAGCTTCTTCCCGGACAGGGGGCAAACAGATACGCAGTATTTT
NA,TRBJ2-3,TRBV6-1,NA,CASSSRGVDTQYF,TGTGCCAGCAGTAGCCGGGGAGTAGATACGCAGTATTTT
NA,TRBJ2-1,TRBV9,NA,CASSARLSAYNEQFF,TGTGCCAGCAGCGCGCGACTGTCCGCATACAATGAGCAGTTCTTC
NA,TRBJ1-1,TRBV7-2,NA,CASSNQAAGGTEAFF,TGTGCCAGCAGCAACCAGGCAGCGGGTGGGACTGAAGCTTTCTTT
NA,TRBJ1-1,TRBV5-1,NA,CASSSTVFWELAFF,TGCGCCAGCAGCAGCACGGTGTTCTGGGAGTTGGCTTTCTTT
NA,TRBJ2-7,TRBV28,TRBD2,CASSGTSEDF,TGTGCCAGCAGCGGGACTAGCGAGGACTTC
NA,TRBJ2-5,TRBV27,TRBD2,CASSASGGKTQYF,TGTGCCAGCAGCGCTAGCGGGGGAAAGACCCAGTACTTC
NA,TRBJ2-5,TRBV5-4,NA,CASSLDGVQKETQYF,TGTGCCAGCAGCTTGGATGGGGTACAGAAAGAGACCCAGTACTTC
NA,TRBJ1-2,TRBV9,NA,CASSVEMGDYGYTF,TGTGCCAGCAGCGTAGAGATGGGGGACTATGGCTACACCTTC
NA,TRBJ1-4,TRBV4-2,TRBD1,CASSQGQGGGDEKLFF,TGTGCCAGCAGCCAAGGACAGGGAGGGGGAGATGAAAAACTGTTTTTT
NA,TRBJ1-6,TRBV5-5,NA,CASSLFQEGVPSYNSPLHF,TGTGCCAGCAGCTTGTTTCAGGAGGGAGTCCCCTCCTATAATTCACCCCTCCACTTT
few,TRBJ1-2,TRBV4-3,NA,CASSQDQGIRGYTF,TGCGCCAGCAGCCAAGATCAGGGGATCCGTGGCTACACCTTC
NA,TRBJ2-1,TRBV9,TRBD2,CASSPGLANEQFF,TGTGCCAGCAGCCCCGGACTAGCGAATGAGCAGTTCTTC
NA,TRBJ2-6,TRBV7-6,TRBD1,CASSARQGVPSGANVLTF,TGTGCCAGCAGCGCGAGACAGGGTGTCCCCTCAGGGGCCAACGTCCTGACTTTC